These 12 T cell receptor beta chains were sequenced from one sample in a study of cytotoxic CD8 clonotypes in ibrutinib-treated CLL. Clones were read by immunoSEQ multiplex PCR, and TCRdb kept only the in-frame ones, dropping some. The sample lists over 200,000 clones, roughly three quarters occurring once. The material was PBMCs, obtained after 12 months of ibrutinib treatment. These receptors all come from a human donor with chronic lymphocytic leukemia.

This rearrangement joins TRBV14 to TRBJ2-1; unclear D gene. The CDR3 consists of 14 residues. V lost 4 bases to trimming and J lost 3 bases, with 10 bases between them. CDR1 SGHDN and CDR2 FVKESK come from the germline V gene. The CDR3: CASSPSLGYNEQFF. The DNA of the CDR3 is TGTGCCAGCAGCCCTTCCTTGGGCTACAATGAGCAGTTCTTC.

The CDR3 DNA sequence: TGTGCCATCAGTCCTAAACTGACAGGGAACGGGGGCTACACCTTC. Protein sequence: CAISPKLTGNGGYTF. The genes are TRBV10-3 and TRBJ1-2, with 7 bases matching TRBD1. The CDR3 is 15 amino acids. With 5 bases clipped from V and 8 bases from J, the junction kept 14 bases outside the gene matches. Per germline, CDR1 ENHRY and CDR2 SYGVKD.

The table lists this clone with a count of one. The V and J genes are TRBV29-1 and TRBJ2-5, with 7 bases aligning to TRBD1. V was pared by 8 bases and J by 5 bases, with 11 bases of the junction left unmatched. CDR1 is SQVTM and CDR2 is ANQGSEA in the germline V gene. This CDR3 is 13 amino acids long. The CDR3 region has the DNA TGCAGCACTCGGACAGGACTCGTTGAGACCCAGTACTTC. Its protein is CSTRTGLVETQYF.

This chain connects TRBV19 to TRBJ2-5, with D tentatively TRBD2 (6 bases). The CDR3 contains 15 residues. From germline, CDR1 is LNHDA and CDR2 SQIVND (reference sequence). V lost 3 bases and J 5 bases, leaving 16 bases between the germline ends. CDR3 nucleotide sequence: TGTGCCAGTAGTATCGTTGCGGTCGGGAGTGAGACCCAGTACTTC. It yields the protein CASSIVAVGSETQYF.

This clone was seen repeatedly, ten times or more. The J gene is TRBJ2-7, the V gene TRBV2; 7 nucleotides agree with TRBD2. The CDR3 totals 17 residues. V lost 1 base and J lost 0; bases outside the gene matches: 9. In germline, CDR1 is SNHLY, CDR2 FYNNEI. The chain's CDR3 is CASSEGQRDAPSYEQYF. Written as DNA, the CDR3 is TGTGCCAGCAGTGAAGGCCAGCGGGATGCCCCCTCCTACGAGCAGTACTTC.

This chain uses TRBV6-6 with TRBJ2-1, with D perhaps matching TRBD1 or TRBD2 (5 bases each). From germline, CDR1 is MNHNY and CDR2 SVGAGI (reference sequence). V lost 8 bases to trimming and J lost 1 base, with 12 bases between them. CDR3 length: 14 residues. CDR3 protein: CASLRDRSYNEQFF. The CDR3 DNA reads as TGTGCCAGCCTAAGGGACCGATCCTACAATGAGCAGTTCTTC.

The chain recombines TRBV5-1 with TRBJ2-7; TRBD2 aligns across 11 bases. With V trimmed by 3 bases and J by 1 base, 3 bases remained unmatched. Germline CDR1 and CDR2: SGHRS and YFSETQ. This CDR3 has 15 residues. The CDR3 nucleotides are TGCGCCAGCAGCTATCTAGCGGGAGGTTCCTACGAGCAGTACTTC. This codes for CASSYLAGGSYEQYF.

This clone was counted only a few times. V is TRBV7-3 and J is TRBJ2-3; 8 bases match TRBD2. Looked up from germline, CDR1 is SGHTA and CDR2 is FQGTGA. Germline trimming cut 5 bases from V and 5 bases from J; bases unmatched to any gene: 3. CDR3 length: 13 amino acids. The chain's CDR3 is CASSKSGGDTQYF. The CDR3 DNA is TGTGCCAGCAGCAAGAGCGGGGGAGATACGCAGTATTTT.

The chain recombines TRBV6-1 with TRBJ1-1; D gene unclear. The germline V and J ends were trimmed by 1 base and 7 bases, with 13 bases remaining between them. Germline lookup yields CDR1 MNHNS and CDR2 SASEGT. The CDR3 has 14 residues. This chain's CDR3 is CASSEGPARREAFF. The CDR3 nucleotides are TGTGCCAGCAGTGAAGGACCGGCCAGGCGTGAAGCTTTCTTT.

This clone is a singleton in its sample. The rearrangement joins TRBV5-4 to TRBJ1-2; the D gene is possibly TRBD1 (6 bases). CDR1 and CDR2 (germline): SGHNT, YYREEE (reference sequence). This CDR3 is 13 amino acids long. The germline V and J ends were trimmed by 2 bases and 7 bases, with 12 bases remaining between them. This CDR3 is CASSFRGIGGYTF. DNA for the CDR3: TGTGCCAGCAGCTTCAGGGGAATCGGTGGCTACACCTTC.

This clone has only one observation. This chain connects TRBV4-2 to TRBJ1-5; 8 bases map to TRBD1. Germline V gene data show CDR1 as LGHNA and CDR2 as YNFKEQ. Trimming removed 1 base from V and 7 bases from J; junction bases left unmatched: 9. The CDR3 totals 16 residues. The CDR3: CASSQVRQGARQPQHF. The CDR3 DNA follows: TGTGCCAGCAGCCAAGTTAGGCAGGGGGCACGACAGCCCCAGCATTTT.

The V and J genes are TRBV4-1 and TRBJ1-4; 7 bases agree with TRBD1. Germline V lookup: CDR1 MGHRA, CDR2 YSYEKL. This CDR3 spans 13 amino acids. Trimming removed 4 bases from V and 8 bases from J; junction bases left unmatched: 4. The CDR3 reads CASSRGQDEKLFF. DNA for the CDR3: TGCGCCAGCAGCCGCGGACAGGACGAAAAACTGTTTTTT.